This is a list of T cell receptor beta chains from one sample in a study of neurological immune-mediated disorders. TCRdb passed the 5' RACE reads through MiXCR, listing each CDR3 protein once. The sample consists of 60,000 to 85,000 distinct CDR3 sequences, about 5.2% of them appearing once. Source material: PBMCs. The receptors here all came from a woman younger than 45 with multiple sclerosis. Both conserved end residues are part of each CDR3. A D gene is named only where the DNA matches it firmly. For some rows the clone size is stated as once, few or many, or as a class when expanded; others skip it.

>.|TRBJ1-5|many|TRBV12-3/TRBV12-4
TGTGCCAGCAGTAATAGCAATCAGCCCCAGCATTTT
CASSNSNQPQHF
>.|TRBJ2-7|many|TRBV12-3/TRBV12-4
TGTGCCAGCAGTTTGGGGCAGCCCTACGAGCAGTACTTC
CASSLGQPYEQYF
>.|TRBJ2-3|many|TRBV20-1
TGCAGTGCTAGTACCAGCGGCGGCACAGATACGCAGTATTTT
CSASTSGGTDTQYF
>TRBD1|TRBJ2-1|few|TRBV12-3/TRBV12-4
TGTGCCAGCAGGACCGGACAGGGCGATGAGCAGTTCTTC
CASRTGQGDEQFF
>.|TRBJ1-2|.|TRBV12-3/TRBV12-4
TGTGCCAGCAGTTCAAGGGGTCTTGATGGCTACACCTTC
CASSSRGLDGYTF
>.|TRBJ2-7|many|TRBV5-1
TGCGCCAGCAGCTTGATGCAGGGAAGGTCCTACGAGCAGTACTTC
CASSLMQGRSYEQYF
>TRBD1|TRBJ2-5|.|TRBV6-6
TGTGCCAGCAGGGGACAGGACGGGGGGACCCAGTACTTC
CASRGQDGGTQYF
>TRBD1|TRBJ1-2|few|TRBV18
TGTGCCAGCTCCGAGGGGGCGCGGTATGGCTACACCTTC
CASSEGARYGYTF
>.|TRBJ2-7|.|TRBV5-1
TGCGCCAGCAGCTATAACGGGACAAAGACAACCTACGAGCAGTACTTC
CASSYNGTKTTYEQYF
>.|TRBJ2-3|.|TRBV7-8
TGTGCCAGCAGCGGGGGGGCCAAGGCAGATACGCAGTATTTT
CASSGGAKADTQYF
>.|TRBJ2-3|many|TRBV27
TGTGCCAGCAGTTTCGGCGGGGCTAAAACAGATACGCAGTATTTT
CASSFGGAKTDTQYF
>.|TRBJ2-1|many|TRBV3-1
TGTGCCAGCAGCCAAGGCGGGAATGAGCAGTTCTTC
CASSQGGNEQFF
>.|TRBJ2-6|many|TRBV18
TGTGCCAGCTCACCATCGCAAGGGGCCAACGTCCTGACTTTC
CASSPSQGANVLTF
>TRBD1|TRBJ1-2|many|TRBV10-1
TGCGCCAGCAGTGAGTCGCGACAGGGACATGGCTACACCTTC
CASSESRQGHGYTF
>.|TRBJ2-1|many|TRBV6-2/TRBV6-3
TGTGCCAGCAGTTACTCCATATGGGGGGATAGCTCCTACAATGAGCAGTTCTTC
CASSYSIWGDSSYNEQFF
>.|TRBJ1-1|few|TRBV18
TGTGCCAGCTCATCAGACATGAACACTGAAGCTTTCTTT
CASSSDMNTEAFF
>.|TRBJ2-1|.|TRBV7-9
TGTGCCAGCAGCTTAGAAGGCAGGGGAGACAATGAGCAGTTCTTC
CASSLEGRGDNEQFF
>.|TRBJ2-5|few|TRBV20-1
TGCAGTGCTGACCGGGACCCAGCAGGGGAGACCCAGTACTTC
CSADRDPAGETQYF
>.|TRBJ2-3|many|TRBV6-1
TGTGCCAGCATCTCACAGACTGACCCCGTTTGGGGCACAGATACGCAGTATTTT
CASISQTDPVWGTDTQYF
>TRBD1|TRBJ1-1|many|TRBV5-1
TGCGCCAGCAGCCCGAGCGGACAGGGCTACACTGAAGCTTTCTTT
CASSPSGQGYTEAFF
>.|TRBJ2-5|many|TRBV7-9
TGTGCCAGCAGCTTCCCCCCAGGAATGGGGATTGAGGAGACCCAGTACTTC
CASSFPPGMGIEETQYF
>TRBD1|TRBJ2-3|many|TRBV28
TGTGCCAGCAGGCCCACAGGGGGCAGCACAGATACGCAGTATTTT
CASRPTGGSTDTQYF
>.|TRBJ1-1|many|TRBV11-3
TGTGCCAGCAGCTCCAAGAGGAACACTGAAGCTTTCTTT
CASSSKRNTEAFF
>.|TRBJ1-1|.|TRBV20-1
TGCAGTGCTAGGGTAGGTGGCGCGGGGAACACTGAAGCTTTCTTT
CSARVGGAGNTEAFF
>TRBD1|TRBJ1-2|many|TRBV5-1
TGCGCCAGCAGCCTTCTTACCGGGACAGGGGCTCACTATGGCTACACCTTC
CASSLLTGTGAHYGYTF
>TRBD2|TRBJ2-1|many|TRBV5-1
TGCGCCAGCAGCTTGGCCGGGGGGGGCAATGAGCAGTTCTTC
CASSLAGGGNEQFF
>.|TRBJ2-3|many|TRBV20-1
TGCAGTCTTCCGGCAGAAGGGGCAGATACGCAGTATTTT
CSLPAEGADTQYF
>.|TRBJ1-1|many|TRBV5-1
TGCGCCAGCAGCTTACCCCAGGGATTAGGGCCCACTGAAGCTTTCTTT
CASSLPQGLGPTEAFF
>.|TRBJ1-3|many|TRBV5-6
TGTGCCAGCAGCGAAAACGCGGCCCAGGTTGGAAACACCATATATTTT
CASSENAAQVGNTIYF
>TRBD1|TRBJ2-5|many|TRBV5-1
TGCGCCAGCAGCAACCGGGACAGGGGACCAGAGACCCAGTACTTC
CASSNRDRGPETQYF
>.|TRBJ2-1|many|TRBV5-1
TGCGCCAGCAGCTTGGGGGACAATCCCTACAATGAGCAGTTCTTC
CASSLGDNPYNEQFF
>TRBD1|TRBJ1-2|many|TRBV28
TGTGCCAGCAGGGGACAGTACTATGGCTACACCTTC
CASRGQYYGYTF
>.|TRBJ1-1|many|TRBV6-5
TGTGCCAGCAGTTACTCGAGAGCCACTGAAGCTTTCTTT
CASSYSRATEAFF
>TRBD2|TRBJ2-5|many|TRBV27
TGTGCCAGCAGCCGAACAGGGCCGGGAGGGGATCTAGAGACCCAGTACTTC
CASSRTGPGGDLETQYF
>.|TRBJ1-3|few|TRBV12-3/TRBV12-4
TGTGCCAGCAGTTTTGGAACACCCGGAAACACCATATATTTT
CASSFGTPGNTIYF
>.|TRBJ1-2|.|TRBV27
TGTGCCAGCAGTTTCGGGGGCCAGGGCGTCTATGGCTACACCTTC
CASSFGGQGVYGYTF
>.|TRBJ2-3|many|TRBV20-1
TGCAGTGCTAGAGATCGCCTAGCGATAAACACAGATACGCAGTATTTT
CSARDRLAINTDTQYF
>.|TRBJ1-1|.|TRBV6-5
TGTGCCAGCAGTTACTCGACGGGGGTGACTGAAGCTTTCTTT
CASSYSTGVTEAFF
>.|TRBJ2-3|many|TRBV5-4
TGTGCCAGCAGCCACCCGACCCTAGATCCAGATACGCAGTATTTT
CASSHPTLDPDTQYF
>TRBD1|TRBJ1-3|many|TRBV20-1
TGCAGTGCCCGCGGACAGGAGACTGGAAACACCATATATTTT
CSARGQETGNTIYF
>.|TRBJ2-2|many|TRBV5-1
TGCGCCAGCAGCTTGGAGGGGGTGAACACCGGGGAGCTGTTTTTT
CASSLEGVNTGELFF
>TRBD1|TRBJ2-7|many|TRBV20-1
TGCAGTGCTAGACCCGGGACAGGGGGGGGCGAGCAGTACTTC
CSARPGTGGGEQYF
>.|TRBJ2-1|few|TRBV5-1
TGCGCCAGCAGTCCGGGCGGGGTTGAGCAGTTCTTC
CASSPGGVEQFF
>.|TRBJ2-3|many|TRBV20-1
TGCAGTGCTGTGCGGGGAGATACGCAGTATTTT
CSAVRGDTQYF